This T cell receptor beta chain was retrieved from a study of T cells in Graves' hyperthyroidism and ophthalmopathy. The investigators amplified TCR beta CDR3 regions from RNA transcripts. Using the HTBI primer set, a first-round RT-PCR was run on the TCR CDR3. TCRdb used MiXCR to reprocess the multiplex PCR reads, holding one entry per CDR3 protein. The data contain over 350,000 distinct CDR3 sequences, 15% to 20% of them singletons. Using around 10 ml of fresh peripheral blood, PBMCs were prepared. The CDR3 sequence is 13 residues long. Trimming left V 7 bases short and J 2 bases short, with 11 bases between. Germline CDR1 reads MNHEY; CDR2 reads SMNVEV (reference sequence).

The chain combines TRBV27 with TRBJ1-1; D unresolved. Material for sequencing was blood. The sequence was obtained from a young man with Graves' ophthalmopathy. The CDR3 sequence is CASKGGSNTEAFF. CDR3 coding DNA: TGTGCCAGCAAAGGAGGTAGCAACACTGAAGCTTTCTTT.